The 2 T cell receptor beta chains presented below share a single source sample, sequenced in a study of T cell repertoires in ileal Crohn's disease. Clones were sequenced by immunoSEQ multiplex PCR, and TCRdb holds only the in-frame ones, with some missing. The table includes 5,000 or so clones, roughly 80% detected once. Sequenced input: ileal tissue. Source of these receptors: an adult with Crohn's disease.

This chain uses TRBV6-1 with TRBJ2-1, with 8 bases aligning to TRBD2. Trimming at V came to 6 bases and at J to 6 bases, leaving 4 bases not matched to a gene. This CDR3 is 13 amino acids long. The germline V gene encodes CDR1 MNHNS and CDR2 SASEGT. The CDR3: CASRRGVGNEQFF. CDR3 nucleotides: TGTGCCAGCAGGCGGGGGGTCGGCAATGAGCAGTTCTTC.

The chain couples TRBV11-1 to TRBJ2-1; TRBD2 agrees at 11 bases. Germline V gives CDR1 SGHAT, CDR2 FQDESV (reference sequence). Trimming at V came to 5 bases and at J to 6 bases, leaving 9 bases not matched to a gene. The CDR3 loop spans 16 amino acids. CDR3 amino acids: CASSPSGTSGFNEQFF. The DNA of the CDR3 is TGTGCCAGCAGCCCCTCCGGGACTAGCGGCTTCAATGAGCAGTTCTTC.